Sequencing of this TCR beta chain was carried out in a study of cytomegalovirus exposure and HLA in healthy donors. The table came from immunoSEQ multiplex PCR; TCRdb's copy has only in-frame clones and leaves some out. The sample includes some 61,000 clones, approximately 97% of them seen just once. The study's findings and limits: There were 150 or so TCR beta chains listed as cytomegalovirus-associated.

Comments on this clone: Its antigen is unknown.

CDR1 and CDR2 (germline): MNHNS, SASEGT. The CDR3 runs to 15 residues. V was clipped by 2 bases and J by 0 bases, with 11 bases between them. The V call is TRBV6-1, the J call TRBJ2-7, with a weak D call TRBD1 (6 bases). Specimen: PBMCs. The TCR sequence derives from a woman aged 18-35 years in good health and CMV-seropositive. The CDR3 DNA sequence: TGTGCCAGCAGTGAATTAGGGGGAGACTCCTACGAGCAGTACTTC. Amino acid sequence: CASSELGGDSYEQYF.